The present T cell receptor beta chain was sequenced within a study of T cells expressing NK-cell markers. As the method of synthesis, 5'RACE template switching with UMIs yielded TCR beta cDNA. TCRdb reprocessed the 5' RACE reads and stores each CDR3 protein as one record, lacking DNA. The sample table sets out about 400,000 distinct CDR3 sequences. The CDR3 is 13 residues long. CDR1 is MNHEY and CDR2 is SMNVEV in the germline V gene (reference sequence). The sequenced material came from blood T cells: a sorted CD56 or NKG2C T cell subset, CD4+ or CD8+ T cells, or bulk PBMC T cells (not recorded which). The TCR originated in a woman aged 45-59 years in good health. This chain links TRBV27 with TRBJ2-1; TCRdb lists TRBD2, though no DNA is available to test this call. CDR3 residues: CASTKAGEVEQFF.